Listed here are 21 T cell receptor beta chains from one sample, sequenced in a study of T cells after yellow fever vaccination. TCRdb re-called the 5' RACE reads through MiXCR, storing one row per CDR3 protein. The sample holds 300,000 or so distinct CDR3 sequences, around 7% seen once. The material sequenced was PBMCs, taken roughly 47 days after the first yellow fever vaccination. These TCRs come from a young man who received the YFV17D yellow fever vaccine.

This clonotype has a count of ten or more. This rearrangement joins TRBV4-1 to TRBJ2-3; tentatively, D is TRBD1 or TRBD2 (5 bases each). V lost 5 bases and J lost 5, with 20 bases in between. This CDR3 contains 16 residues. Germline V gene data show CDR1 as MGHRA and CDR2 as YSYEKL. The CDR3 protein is CASSIRGSNVRDTQYF. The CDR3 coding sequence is TGCGCCAGCAGCATCCGGGGCTCCAATGTGAGAGATACGCAGTATTTT.

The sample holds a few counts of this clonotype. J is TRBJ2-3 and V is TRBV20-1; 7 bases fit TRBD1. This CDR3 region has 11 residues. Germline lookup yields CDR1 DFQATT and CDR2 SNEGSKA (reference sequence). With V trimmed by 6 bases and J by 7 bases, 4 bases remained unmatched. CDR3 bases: TGCAGTGCGAGACAGGGAAATACGCAGTATTTT. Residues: CSARQGNTQYF.

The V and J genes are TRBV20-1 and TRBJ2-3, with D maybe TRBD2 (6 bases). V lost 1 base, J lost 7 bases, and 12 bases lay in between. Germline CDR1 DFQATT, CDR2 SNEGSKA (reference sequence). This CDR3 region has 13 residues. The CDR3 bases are TGCAGTGCTAGAGTCCCGGGAGCCCATACGCAGTATTTT. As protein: CSARVPGAHTQYF.

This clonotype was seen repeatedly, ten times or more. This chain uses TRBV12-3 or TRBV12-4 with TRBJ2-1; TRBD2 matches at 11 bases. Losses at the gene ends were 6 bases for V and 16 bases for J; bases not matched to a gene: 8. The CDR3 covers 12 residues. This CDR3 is CASRTVAGGPFF. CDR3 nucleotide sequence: TGTGCCAGCAGGACGGTAGCGGGGGGGCCCTTCTTC.

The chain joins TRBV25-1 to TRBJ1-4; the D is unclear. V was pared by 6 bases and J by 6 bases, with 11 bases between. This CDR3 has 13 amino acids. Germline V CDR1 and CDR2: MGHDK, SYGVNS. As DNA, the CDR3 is TGTGCCAGCAGCGACTCTTGGGATGAAAAACTGTTTTTT. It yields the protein CASSDSWDEKLFF.

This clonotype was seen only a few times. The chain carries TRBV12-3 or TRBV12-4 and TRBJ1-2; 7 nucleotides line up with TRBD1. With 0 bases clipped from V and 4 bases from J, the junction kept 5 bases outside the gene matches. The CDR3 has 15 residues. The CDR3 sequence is CASSLASGTAYGYTF. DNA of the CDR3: TGTGCCAGCAGTTTAGCTTCGGGGACAGCCTATGGCTACACCTTC.

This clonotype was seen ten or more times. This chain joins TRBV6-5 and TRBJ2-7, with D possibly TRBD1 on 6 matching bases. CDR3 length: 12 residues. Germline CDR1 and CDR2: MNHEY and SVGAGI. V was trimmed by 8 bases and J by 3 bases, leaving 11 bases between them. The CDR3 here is CASPIRGYEQYV. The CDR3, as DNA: TGTGCCAGCCCTATCAGGGGCTACGAGCAGTACGTC.

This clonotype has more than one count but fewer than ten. CDR3 amino acids: CASSLSPPRTGVFSPLHF. CDR3 DNA sequence: TGTGCCAGCAGTTTATCCCCTCCCCGGACAGGGGTGTTTTCACCCCTCCACTTT. The rearrangement uses TRBV27 and TRBJ1-6; 9 bases map to TRBD1. Germline V gives CDR1 MNHEY, CDR2 SMNVEV (reference sequence). V lost 0 bases to trimming and J lost 9 bases; unmatched junction nucleotides: 12. CDR3 length: 18 amino acids.

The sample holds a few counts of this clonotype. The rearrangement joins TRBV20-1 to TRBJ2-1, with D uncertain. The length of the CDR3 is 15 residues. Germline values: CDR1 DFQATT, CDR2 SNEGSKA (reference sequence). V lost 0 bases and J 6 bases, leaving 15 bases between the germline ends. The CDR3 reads CSARDSGKPLNEQFF. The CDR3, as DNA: TGCAGTGCTAGAGATTCGGGCAAGCCTCTCAATGAGCAGTTCTTC.

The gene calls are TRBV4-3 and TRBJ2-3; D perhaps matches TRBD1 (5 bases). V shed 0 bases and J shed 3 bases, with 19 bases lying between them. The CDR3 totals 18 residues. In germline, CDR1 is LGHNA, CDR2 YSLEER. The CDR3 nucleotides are TGCGCCAGCAGCCAAGATCTCGACAGTTGGCGCCCAACAGATACGCAGTATTTT. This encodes CASSQDLDSWRPTDTQYF.

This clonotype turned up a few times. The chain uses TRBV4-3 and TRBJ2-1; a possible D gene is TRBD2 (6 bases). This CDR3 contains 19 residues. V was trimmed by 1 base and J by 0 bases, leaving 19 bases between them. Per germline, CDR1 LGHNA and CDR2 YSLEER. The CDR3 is CASSQALAVESRSYNEQFF. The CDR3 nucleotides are TGCGCCAGCAGCCAAGCTTTAGCGGTAGAAAGTCGCTCCTACAATGAGCAGTTCTTC.

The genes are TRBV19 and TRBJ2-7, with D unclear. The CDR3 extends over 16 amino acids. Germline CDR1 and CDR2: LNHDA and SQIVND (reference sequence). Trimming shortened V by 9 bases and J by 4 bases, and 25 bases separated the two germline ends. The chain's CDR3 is CARETNSCEGFYEQYF. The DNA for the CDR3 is TGTGCCAGGGAAACCAACAGTTGTGAAGGGTTTTACGAGCAGTACTTC.

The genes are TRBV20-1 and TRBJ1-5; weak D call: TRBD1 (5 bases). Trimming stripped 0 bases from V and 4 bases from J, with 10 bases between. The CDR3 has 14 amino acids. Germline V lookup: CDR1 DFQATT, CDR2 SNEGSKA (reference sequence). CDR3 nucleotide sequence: TGCAGTGCTAGAGATGGATGGGGGAATCAGCCCCAGCATTTT. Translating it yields CSARDGWGNQPQHF.

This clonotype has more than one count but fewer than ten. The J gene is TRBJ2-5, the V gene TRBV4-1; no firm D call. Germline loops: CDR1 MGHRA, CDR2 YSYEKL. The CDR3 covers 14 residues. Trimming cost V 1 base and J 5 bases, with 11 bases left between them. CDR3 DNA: TGCGCCAGCAGCCAAGTCTCCGGTGAGGAGACCCAGTACTTC. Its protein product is CASSQVSGEETQYF.

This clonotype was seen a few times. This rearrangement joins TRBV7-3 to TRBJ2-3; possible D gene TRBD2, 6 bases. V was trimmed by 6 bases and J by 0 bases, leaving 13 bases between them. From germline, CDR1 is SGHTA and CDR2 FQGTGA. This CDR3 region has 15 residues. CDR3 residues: CASREGLSSTDTQYF. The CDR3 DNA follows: TGTGCCAGCAGGGAGGGTCTATCAAGCACAGATACGCAGTATTTT. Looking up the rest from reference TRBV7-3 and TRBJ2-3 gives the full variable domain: GAGVSQTPSNKVTEKGKYVELRCDPISGHTALYWYRQSLGQGPEFLIYFQGTGAADDSGLPNDRFFAVRPEGSVSTLKIQRTERGDSAVYLCASREGLSSTDTQYFGPGTRLTVL.

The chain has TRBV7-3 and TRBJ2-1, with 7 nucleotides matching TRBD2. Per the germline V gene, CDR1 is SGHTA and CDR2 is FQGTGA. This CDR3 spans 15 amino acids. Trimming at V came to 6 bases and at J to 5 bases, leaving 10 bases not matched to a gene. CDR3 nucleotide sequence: TGTGCCAGCAGTTTAGGACCGGGACTAAACAATGAGCAGTTCTTC. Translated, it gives CASSLGPGLNNEQFF.

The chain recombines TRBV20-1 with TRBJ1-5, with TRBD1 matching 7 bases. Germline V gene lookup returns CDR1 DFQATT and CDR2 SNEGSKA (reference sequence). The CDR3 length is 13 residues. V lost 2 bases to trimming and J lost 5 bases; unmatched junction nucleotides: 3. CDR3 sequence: CSARNTGDQPQHF. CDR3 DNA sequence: TGCAGTGCTAGAAATACAGGGGATCAGCCCCAGCATTTT.

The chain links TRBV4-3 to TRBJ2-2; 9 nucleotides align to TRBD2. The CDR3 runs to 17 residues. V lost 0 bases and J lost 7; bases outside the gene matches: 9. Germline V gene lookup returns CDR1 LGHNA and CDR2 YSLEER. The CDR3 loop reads CASSQDLFAGGNGELFF. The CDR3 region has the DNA TGCGCCAGCAGCCAAGATTTGTTTGCGGGGGGGAACGGGGAGCTGTTTTTT.

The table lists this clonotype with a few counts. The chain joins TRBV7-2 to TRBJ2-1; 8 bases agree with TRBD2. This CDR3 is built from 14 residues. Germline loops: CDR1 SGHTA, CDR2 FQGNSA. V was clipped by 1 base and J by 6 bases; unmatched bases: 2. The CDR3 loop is CASSLGLARNEQFF. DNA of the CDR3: TGTGCCAGCAGCTTAGGACTAGCGCGCAATGAGCAGTTCTTC. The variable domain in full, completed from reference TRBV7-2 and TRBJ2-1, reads GAGVSQSPSNKVTEKGKDVELRCDPISGHTALYWYRQSLGQGLEFLIYFQGNSAPDKSGLPSDRFSAERTGGSVSTLTIQRTQQEDSAVYLCASSLGLARNEQFFGPGTRLTVL.

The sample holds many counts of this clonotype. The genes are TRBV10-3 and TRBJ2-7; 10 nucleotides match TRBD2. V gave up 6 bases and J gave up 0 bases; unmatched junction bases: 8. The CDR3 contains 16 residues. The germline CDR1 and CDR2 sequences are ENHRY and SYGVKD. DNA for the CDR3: TGTGCCATCAGCCCAAGTAGCGGGGGGCTCTCCTACGAGCAGTACTTC. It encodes CAISPSSGGLSYEQYF.

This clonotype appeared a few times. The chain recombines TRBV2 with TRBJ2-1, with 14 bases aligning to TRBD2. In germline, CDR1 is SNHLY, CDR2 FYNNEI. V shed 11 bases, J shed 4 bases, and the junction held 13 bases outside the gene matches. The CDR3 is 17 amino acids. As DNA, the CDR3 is TGTGCCCTAACGGGACTAGCGGGAGCGATCGGTTACAATGAGCAGTTCTTC. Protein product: CALTGLAGAIGYNEQFF.